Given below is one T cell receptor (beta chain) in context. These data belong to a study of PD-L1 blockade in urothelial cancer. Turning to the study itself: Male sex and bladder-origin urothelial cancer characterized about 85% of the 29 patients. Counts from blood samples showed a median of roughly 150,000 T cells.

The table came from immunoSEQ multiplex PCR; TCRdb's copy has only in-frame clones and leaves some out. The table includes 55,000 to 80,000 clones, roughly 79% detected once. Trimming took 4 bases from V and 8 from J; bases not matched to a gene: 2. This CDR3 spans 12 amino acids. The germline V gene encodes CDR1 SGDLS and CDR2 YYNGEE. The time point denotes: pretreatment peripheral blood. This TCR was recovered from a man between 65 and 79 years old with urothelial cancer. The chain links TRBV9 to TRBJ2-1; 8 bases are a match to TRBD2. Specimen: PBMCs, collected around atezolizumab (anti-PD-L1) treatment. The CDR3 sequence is CASSRGGDEQFF. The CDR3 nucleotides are TGTGCCAGCAGCCGGGGGGGGGATGAGCAGTTCTTC.